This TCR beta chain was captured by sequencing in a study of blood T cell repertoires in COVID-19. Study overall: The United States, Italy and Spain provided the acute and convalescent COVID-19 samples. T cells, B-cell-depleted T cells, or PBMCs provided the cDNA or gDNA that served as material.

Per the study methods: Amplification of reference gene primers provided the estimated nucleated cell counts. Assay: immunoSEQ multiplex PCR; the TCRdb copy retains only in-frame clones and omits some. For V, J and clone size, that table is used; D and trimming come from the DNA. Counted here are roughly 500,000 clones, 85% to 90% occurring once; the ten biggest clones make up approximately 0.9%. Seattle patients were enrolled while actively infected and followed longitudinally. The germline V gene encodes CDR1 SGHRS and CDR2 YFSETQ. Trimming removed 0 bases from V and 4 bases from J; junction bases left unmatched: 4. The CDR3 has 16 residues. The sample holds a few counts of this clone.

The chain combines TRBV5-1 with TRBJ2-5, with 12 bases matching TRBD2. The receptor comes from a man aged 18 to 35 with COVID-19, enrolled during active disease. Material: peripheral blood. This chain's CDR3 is CASSLGLAGVSETQYF. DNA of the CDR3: TGCGCCAGCAGCTTGGGACTAGCGGGAGTGTCAGAGACCCAGTACTTC.